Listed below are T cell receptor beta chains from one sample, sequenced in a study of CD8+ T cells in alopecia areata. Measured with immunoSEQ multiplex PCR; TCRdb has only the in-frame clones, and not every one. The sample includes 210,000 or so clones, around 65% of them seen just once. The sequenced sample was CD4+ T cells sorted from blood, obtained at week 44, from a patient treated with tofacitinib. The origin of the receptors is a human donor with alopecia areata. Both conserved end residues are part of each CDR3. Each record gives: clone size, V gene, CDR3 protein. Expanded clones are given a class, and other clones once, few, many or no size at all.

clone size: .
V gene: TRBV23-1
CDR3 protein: CASSHITGEDEQYF

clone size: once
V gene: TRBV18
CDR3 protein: CASSNPGGSEQYF

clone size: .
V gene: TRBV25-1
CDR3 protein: CASSEPGTANQPQHF

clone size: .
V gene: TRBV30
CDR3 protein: CAVGQGSGELFF

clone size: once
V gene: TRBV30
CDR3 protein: CAWSVQGRGHGYTF

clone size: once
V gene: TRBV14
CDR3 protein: CASSQGRAGVNEQFF

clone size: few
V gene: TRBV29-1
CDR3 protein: CSAAGNGNTIYF

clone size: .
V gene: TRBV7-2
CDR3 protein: CASSLRRGETQYF

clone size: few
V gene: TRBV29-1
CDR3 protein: CSVAGPANTGELFF

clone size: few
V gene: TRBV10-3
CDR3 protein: CAISELQGGAGEKLFF

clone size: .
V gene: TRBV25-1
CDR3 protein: CASSGSTGRYGYTF

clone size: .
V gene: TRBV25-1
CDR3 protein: CASRMNTEAFF

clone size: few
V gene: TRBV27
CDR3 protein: CASRAGTGARQPQHF

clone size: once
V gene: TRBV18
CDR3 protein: CASSSNRVEQFF

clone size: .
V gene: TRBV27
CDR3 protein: CASSLGTRDEKLFF

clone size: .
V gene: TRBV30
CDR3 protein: CAWSSQGIDYDYTF

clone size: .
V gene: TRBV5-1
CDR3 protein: CASSLGYRDRGTEAFF

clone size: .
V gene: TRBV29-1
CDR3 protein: CSVEGGSSYNEQFF

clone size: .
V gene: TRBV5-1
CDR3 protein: CASSSGQDYTEAFF

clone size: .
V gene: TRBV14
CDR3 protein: CASSQAVAAGELFF

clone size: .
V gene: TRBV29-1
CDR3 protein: CSVAQGITEAFF

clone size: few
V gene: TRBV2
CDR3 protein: CASSAFGTQGANTGELFF

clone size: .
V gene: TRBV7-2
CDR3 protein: CASSLRGGSQETQYF

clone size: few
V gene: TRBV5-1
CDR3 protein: CASSSSLTGTNTEAFF

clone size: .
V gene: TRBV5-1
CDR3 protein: CASSLRGDNNEQFF

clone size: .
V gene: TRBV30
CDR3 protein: CAWSGVNTGELFF

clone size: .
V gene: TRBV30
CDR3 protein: CAYKEGTGNQPQHF

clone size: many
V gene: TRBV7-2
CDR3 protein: CASSLPGGAGGYTF

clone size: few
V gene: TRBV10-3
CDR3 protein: CAITPKNTGYEQYF

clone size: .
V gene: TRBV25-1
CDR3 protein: CASSALDGYTF

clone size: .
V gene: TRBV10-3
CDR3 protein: CATSGGLEETQYF

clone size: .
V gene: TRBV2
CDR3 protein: CASSEVRQGFEQFF

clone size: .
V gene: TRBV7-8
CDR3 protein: CAGGLGQETQYF

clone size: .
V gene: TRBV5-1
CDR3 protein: CASSLLGQQFF

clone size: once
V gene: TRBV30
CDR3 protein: CAWSVGVDGNEQFF

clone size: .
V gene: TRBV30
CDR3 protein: CAWGLSGGETQYF

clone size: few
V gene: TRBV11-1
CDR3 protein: CASSLLGGKNNEQFF

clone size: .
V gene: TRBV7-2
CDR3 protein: CASSLVRFAVQETQYF

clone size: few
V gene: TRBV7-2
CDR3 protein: CASSLEGGYTF

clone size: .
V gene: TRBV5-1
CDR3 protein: CASGWDGNTEAFF

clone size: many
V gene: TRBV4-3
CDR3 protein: CASSQWDGGRGVETQYF

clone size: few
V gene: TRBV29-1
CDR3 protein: CSVTGLAGVQDYEQYF

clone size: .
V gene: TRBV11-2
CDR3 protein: CASSPRKNTEAFF

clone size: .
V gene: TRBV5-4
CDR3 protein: CATYPGQGPYEQYF

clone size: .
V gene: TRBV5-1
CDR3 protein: CASSLAWSTEAFF

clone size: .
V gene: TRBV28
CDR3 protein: CAAGWDYGYTF

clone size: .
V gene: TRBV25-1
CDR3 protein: CASSEYSVTDTQYF

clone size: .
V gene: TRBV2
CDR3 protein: CASSGFNGVGANVLTF